The present TCR beta chain was sequenced within a study of T cell changes during pregnancy in multiple sclerosis. Using immunoSEQ multiplex PCR, the repertoire was profiled, and TCRdb retains in-frame clones only, with some absent. The sample consists of about 55,000 clones, 75% to 90% of them appearing once. Of note for this clone: This specimen includes other DNA sequences encoding the same CDR3.

CDR3 length equals 15 residues. Trimming removed 4 bases from V and 7 bases from J; junction bases left unmatched: 10. The germline V gene has CDR1 SGHRS and CDR2 YFSETQ. The chain is built from TRBV5-1 and TRBJ2-7; 11 nucleotides match TRBD1. The sequence was collected from a female donor with multiple sclerosis, enrolled in a pregnancy study. The material sequenced was CD4+ T cells from peripheral blood mononuclear cells, taken in the first trimester of pregnancy. CDR3 in amino acids: CASSQGQGGNYEQYF. CDR3 DNA: TGCGCCAGCAGCCAGGGACAGGGGGGCAACTATGAGCAGTACTTC.